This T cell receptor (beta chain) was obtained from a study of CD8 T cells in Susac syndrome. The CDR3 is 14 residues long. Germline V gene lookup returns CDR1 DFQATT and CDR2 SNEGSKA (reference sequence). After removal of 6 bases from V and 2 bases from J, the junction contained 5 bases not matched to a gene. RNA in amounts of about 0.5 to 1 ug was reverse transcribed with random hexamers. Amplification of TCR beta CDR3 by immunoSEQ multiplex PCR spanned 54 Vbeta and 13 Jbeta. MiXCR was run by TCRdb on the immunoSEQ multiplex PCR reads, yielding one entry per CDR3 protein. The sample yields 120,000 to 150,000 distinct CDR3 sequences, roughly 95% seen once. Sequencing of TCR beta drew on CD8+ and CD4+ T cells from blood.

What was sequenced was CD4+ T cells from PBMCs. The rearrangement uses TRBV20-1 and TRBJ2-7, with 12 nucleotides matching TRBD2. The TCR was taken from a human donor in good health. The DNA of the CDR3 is TGCAGTGCCAGGCTAGCGGGAGGGCCCTACGAGCAGTACTTC. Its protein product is CSARLAGGPYEQYF.